This T cell receptor (beta chain) was retrieved from a study of PD-L1 blockade in urothelial cancer. Study-level background: Each participant's history included 0 to 3 prior chemotherapy regimens. Across blood samples, T cells had a median count of around 150,000.

Each PCR received spiked synthetic TCR analog templates. Assay: immunoSEQ multiplex PCR; the TCRdb copy retains only in-frame clones and omits some. Among over 75,000 clones listed, 80% to 90% were seen once. With V trimmed by 0 bases and J by 5 bases, 4 bases remained unmatched. This CDR3 is 16 amino acids long. Germline V gives CDR1 SGDLS, CDR2 YYNGEE. The time point here: pretreatment peripheral blood. The study collected 1 to 8 samples per patient, pretreatment and on-treatment. The clonotype comes from a woman of 80 years or more with urothelial cancer. The rearrangement links TRBV9 to TRBJ1-4; 10 bases match TRBD1. The sequencing used PBMCs, collected around atezolizumab (anti-PD-L1) treatment. CDR3 sequence: CASSVATGQGNEKLFF. In DNA form, the CDR3 reads TGTGCCAGCAGCGTAGCTACGGGACAGGGGAATGAAAAACTGTTTTTT. Full variable domain (remainder filled in from reference TRBV9 and TRBJ1-4): DSGVTQTPKHLITATGQRVTLRCSPRSGDLSVYWYQQSLDQGLQFLIQYYNGEERAKGNILERFSAQQFPDLHSELNLSSLELGDSALYFCASSVATGQGNEKLFFGSGTQLSVL.